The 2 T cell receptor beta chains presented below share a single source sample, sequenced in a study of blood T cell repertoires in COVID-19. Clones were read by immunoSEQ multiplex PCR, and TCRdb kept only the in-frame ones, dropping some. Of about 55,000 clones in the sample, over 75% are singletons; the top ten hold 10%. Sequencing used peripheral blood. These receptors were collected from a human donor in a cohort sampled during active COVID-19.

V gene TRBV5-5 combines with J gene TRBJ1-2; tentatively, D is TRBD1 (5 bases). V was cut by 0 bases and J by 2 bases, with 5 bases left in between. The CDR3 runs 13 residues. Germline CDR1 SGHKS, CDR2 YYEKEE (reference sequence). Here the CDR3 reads CASSLAGNYGYTF. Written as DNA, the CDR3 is TGTGCCAGCAGCTTGGCAGGGAACTATGGCTACACCTTC.

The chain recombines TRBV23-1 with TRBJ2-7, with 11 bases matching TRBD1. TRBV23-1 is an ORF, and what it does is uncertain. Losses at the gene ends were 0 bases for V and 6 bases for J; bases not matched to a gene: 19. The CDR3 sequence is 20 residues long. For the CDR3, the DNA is TGCGCCAGCAGTCAATCGAGGGGAGGACAGGGGGCCCGGTCGGGAGGCGAGCAGTACTTC. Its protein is CASSQSRGGQGARSGGEQYF.